Listed below are T cell receptor beta chains from one sample, sequenced in a study of PD-L1 blockade in urothelial cancer. The repertoire was sequenced with immunoSEQ multiplex PCR; TCRdb's copy has only in-frame clones and lacks some. This table holds 45,000 to 50,000 clones, about four fifths found once. Source: PBMCs, taken around atezolizumab (anti-PD-L1) treatment. Receptor source: a man between 65 and 85 years old with urothelial cancer. CDR3s include the opening cysteine and the closing phenylalanine or tryptophan. Each record gives: clone size, J gene, D gene, CDR3 length, V gene, CDR3 DNA, CDR3 protein. A D gene is named only where the DNA matches it firmly. For some rows the clone size is stated as once, few or many, or as a class when expanded; others skip it.

-	TRBJ2-3	TRBD2	15	TRBV6-5	TGTGCCAGCAGACCCCAGCGGGAGGTACCAGATACGCAGTATTTT	CASRPQREVPDTQYF
-	TRBJ1-5	-	13	TRBV5-1	TGCGCCAGCAGCTCCGCAGGGGAACAGCCCCAGCATTTT	CASSSAGEQPQHF
-	TRBJ2-2	-	16	TRBV7-3	TGTGCCAGCAGCTTATTAAGCGGATTGAACACCGGGGAGCTGTTTTTT	CASSLLSGLNTGELFF
few	TRBJ1-1	-	14	TRBV27	TGTGCCAGCAGTTTTGGACAGTGGAACACTGAAGCTTTCTTT	CASSFGQWNTEAFF
-	TRBJ1-1	-	12	TRBV30	TGTGCCTCCCCTGGCAGGGCCACTGAAGCTTTCTTT	CASPGRATEAFF
-	TRBJ2-7	-	15	TRBV29-1	TGCAGCGTTGATTCGGGAAGGCTTCACGCGCGCGAGCAGTACTTC	CSVDSGRLHAREQYF
-	TRBJ2-2	TRBD2	16	TRBV11-2	TGTGCCAGCAGGCAGGGACTAGCTCAGAACACCGGGGAGCTGTTTTTT	CASRQGLAQNTGELFF
once	TRBJ2-7	TRBD2	16	TRBV10-3	TGTGCCATCAGTGACCCCGGGACTAGCGTCTCCTACGAGCAGTACTTC	CAISDPGTSVSYEQYF
few	TRBJ2-1	-	15	TRBV5-1	TGCGCCAGCAGCTTGGCCGCTGGGCTCAACAATGAGCAGTTCTTC	CASSLAAGLNNEQFF
-	TRBJ2-3	TRBD2	15	TRBV19	TGTGCCACTAGGACTAGCGGGGGGATCCGGGATACGCAGTATTTT	CATRTSGGIRDTQYF
-	TRBJ2-6	-	14	TRBV10-3	TGTGCCATCAGCCCAACTTCTGGGGCCAACGTCCTGACTTTC	CAISPTSGANVLTF
-	TRBJ2-1	-	10	TRBV20-1	TGCAGTGCTCTAGCGAGGGAGCAGTTCTTC	CSALAREQFF
-	TRBJ2-3	-	11	TRBV2	TGTGCCAGCAGTCGAGGAAGGGCGGAGGATTTT	CASSRGRAEDF
once	TRBJ2-1	-	16	TRBV9	TGTGCCAGCAGCGTAGCAGAGGGAGCCTCCTACAATGAGCAGTTCTTC	CASSVAEGASYNEQFF
-	TRBJ1-1	-	14	TRBV11-3	TGTGCCAGCAGCGTAGGGGCCGGTAACACTGAAGCTTTCTTT	CASSVGAGNTEAFF
few	TRBJ2-5	TRBD1	13	TRBV6-1	TGTGCCAGCAGGGGACAGGGGAAGGAGACCCAGTACTTC	CASRGQGKETQYF
-	TRBJ2-1	TRBD1	16	TRBV19	TGTGCCAGTAGTTCCCGACAGGGGGCCTCCTACAATGAGCAGTTCTTC	CASSSRQGASYNEQFF
-	TRBJ1-1	-	13	TRBV21-1	TGTGCCAGCAGAAGGGAGAGGGAGGCTGAAGCTTTCTTT	CASRREREAEAFF
-	TRBJ2-4	-	14	TRBV28	TGTGCCAGCAGCCTCCGGGACATGGAGAACATTCAGTACTTC	CASSLRDMENIQYF
-	TRBJ1-5	-	16	TRBV2	TGTGCCAGCAAGGCACAGGGTGGGAATAGCAATCAGCCCCAGCATTTT	CASKAQGGNSNQPQHF
-	TRBJ1-5	-	15	TRBV7-9	TGTGCCAGCAGCTTAGCGTCAGCCCTCGGGCAGCCCCAGCATTTT	CASSLASALGQPQHF
-	TRBJ2-1	TRBD1	14	TRBV6-4	TGTGCCAGCAGTGACGGGACAGGCGGGAATGAGCAGTTCTTC	CASSDGTGGNEQFF
-	TRBJ1-2	TRBD1	14	TRBV25-1	TGTGCCAGCACGGGACAGGGGGCGTTCTATGGCTACACCTTC	CASTGQGAFYGYTF
-	TRBJ2-3	-	13	TRBV5-4	TGTGCCAGCAGCCCATCTAACACAGATACGCAGTATTTT	CASSPSNTDTQYF
-	TRBJ2-1	TRBD2	16	TRBV5-1	TGCGCCAGCAGCTTTTTAGCGGGAGGGCCGGAAAATGAGCAGTTCTTC	CASSFLAGGPENEQFF
-	TRBJ2-7	TRBD1	16	TRBV10-2	TGCGCCAGCAGTGAGGCGGACAGGCTTAGCTCCTACGAGCAGTACTTC	CASSEADRLSSYEQYF
once	TRBJ2-1	TRBD2	13	TRBV5-8	TGTGCCACGACTAGCGGGCCCTACAATGAGCAGTTCTTC	CATTSGPYNEQFF
-	TRBJ1-1	-	15	TRBV28	TGTGCCAGCAGAAATGGGGCACTTTTGAACACTGAAGCTTTCTTT	CASRNGALLNTEAFF
-	TRBJ1-4	-	15	TRBV7-9	TGTGCCAGCAGCTTAGCGGGAGGAACTAATGAAAAACTGTTTTTT	CASSLAGGTNEKLFF
-	TRBJ2-3	TRBD2	17	TRBV5-1	TGCGCCAGCAGCTTGGCCCCCCCTAGCGGGGGCACAGATACGCAGTATTTT	CASSLAPPSGGTDTQYF
-	TRBJ1-2	-	14	TRBV5-1	TGCGCCAGCAGCTTGGAGGGAGGGAGCTATGGCTACACCTTC	CASSLEGGSYGYTF
-	TRBJ1-1	-	14	TRBV5-4	TGTGCCAGCAGCATGACCCCCGAGGGGGTTGACGCTTTCTTT	CASSMTPEGVDAFF
-	TRBJ1-1	-	15	TRBV9	TGTGCCAGCAGCGTAGGGGAGGCAGGGCCCACTGAAGCTTTCTTT	CASSVGEAGPTEAFF
-	TRBJ1-5	TRBD1	16	TRBV10-3	TGTGCCATCAGTGAGGGACAGGGTGAGGGCAATCAGCCCCAGCATTTT	CAISEGQGEGNQPQHF
-	TRBJ2-3	-	13	TRBV2	TGTGCCTCGCGAGCGGGCCGTGTAGAGACGCAGTATTTT	CASRAGRVETQYF
-	TRBJ1-1	-	14	TRBV6-1	TGTGCCAGCAGGCGGGGCGGGTGGAACACTGAAGCTTTCTTT	CASRRGGWNTEAFF
-	TRBJ1-5	-	13	TRBV5-1	TGCGCCAGCAGCTTTAATGGGGCACAGCCCCAGCATTTT	CASSFNGAQPQHF
-	TRBJ2-3	TRBD2	20	TRBV10-1	TGCGCCAGCAGTGAGCCGGCCGGCGGGGGGTGGGACGTCACAACAGATACGCAGTATTTT	CASSEPAGGGWDVTTDTQYF
-	TRBJ1-1	-	14	TRBV5-6	TGTGCCAGCAGCTTGCTAACAGTTAACACTGAAGCTTTCTTT	CASSLLTVNTEAFF
-	TRBJ2-3	TRBD2	13	TRBV28	TGTGCCAGCAGTTCGGGACTACCAGATACGCAGTATTTT	CASSSGLPDTQYF
-	TRBJ2-3	-	15	TRBV15	TGTGCCACCAGCAGCCACAGGATTCCCGACCATACGCAGTATTTT	CATSSHRIPDHTQYF
-	TRBJ2-2	-	14	TRBV27	TGTGCCAGCAGTGGGGGAAGGGGGACCGGGGAGCTGTTTTTT	CASSGGRGTGELFF
once	TRBJ2-7	TRBD1	14	TRBV11-2	TGTGCCAGCAGCGCTACAGGGGACTCCTACGAGCAGTACTTC	CASSATGDSYEQYF
-	TRBJ2-3	TRBD2	15	TRBV19	TGTGCCAGTTCGAGACTAGCCGTTCAGATAGATACGCAGTATTTT	CASSRLAVQIDTQYF
-	TRBJ1-3	-	16	TRBV5-1	TGCGCCAGCAGCCTACAGGGTGGGCGCTCTGGAAACACCATATATTTT	CASSLQGGRSGNTIYF
-	TRBJ2-5	TRBD2	14	TRBV7-9	TGTGCCAGTAAGCGGGAGTATCTTGAAGAGACCCAGTACTTC	CASKREYLEETQYF
-	TRBJ2-5	TRBD1	15	TRBV6-5	TGTGCCAGCAGTTACTCCGGGACAGGGGAAGAGACCCAGTACTTC	CASSYSGTGEETQYF